The T cell receptor beta chain described here comes from a study of control samples from healthy donors and cancer patients. Method: immunoSEQ multiplex PCR; TCRdb's copy keeps in-frame clones and lacks some. The table includes over 150,000 clones, approximately 96% detected once. Germline values: CDR1 KGHSH, CDR2 LQKENI. The V and J ends lost 3 bases and 9 bases respectively, with 12 bases between them. The CDR3 is 13 residues long. The V and J genes are TRBV18 and TRBJ1-5, with D perhaps matching TRBD1 (6 bases). The sample comprised blood. The receptor was isolated from a man in his forties in good health. The CDR3 here is CASSPSQGRPQHF. The CDR3 DNA follows: TGTGCCAGCTCACCGTCGCAGGGGAGGCCCCAGCATTTT.